The 15 T cell receptor beta chains given below trace back to one sample, sequenced in a study of blood T cell repertoires in COVID-19. Assay: immunoSEQ multiplex PCR; the TCRdb copy retains only in-frame clones and omits some. The sample holds some 500,000 clones, 85% to 90% seen once. The sample consisted of peripheral blood. The receptors derive from a woman aged 50 to 60 with COVID-19, enrolled during active disease.

The chain employs TRBV19 and TRBJ2-3; the match to TRBD2 covers 14 bases. Germline-derived CDR1 and CDR2 are LNHDA and SQIVND (reference sequence). The CDR3 runs to 17 residues. The V segment lost 10 bases and the J segment 9 bases; nucleotides outside the gene matches: 18. CDR3: CATAPAETSGGVWTQYF. For the CDR3, the DNA is TGTGCCACCGCTCCTGCTGAGACTAGCGGGGGGGTATGGACGCAGTATTTT.

The rearrangement uses TRBV7-2 and TRBJ1-1; TRBD1 aligns across 10 bases. From germline, CDR1 is SGHTA and CDR2 FQGNSA. After removal of 6 bases from V and 3 bases from J, the junction contained 7 bases not matched to a gene. The CDR3 runs 15 residues. The CDR3 DNA sequence: TGTGCCAGCAGTTCGACAGGGGGCGGGTACACTGAAGCTTTCTTT. It encodes CASSSTGGGYTEAFF. The whole variable domain, filled in from reference TRBV7-2 and TRBJ1-1, reads GAGVSQSPSNKVTEKGKDVELRCDPISGHTALYWYRQSLGQGLEFLIYFQGNSAPDKSGLPSDRFSAERTGGSVSTLTIQRTQQEDSAVYLCASSSTGGGYTEAFFGQGTRLTVV.

CDR3 loop: CASSLITGGNTEAFF. As DNA, the CDR3 is TGTGCCAGCAGTTTAATAACAGGGGGCAACACTGAAGCTTTCTTT. The rearrangement joins TRBV28 to TRBJ1-1; TRBD1 agrees at 9 bases. Germline CDR1 is MDHEN and CDR2 is SYDVKM. The CDR3 runs 15 residues. Trimming at V came to 2 bases and at J to 2 bases, leaving 3 bases not matched to a gene.

The rearrangement links TRBV7-8 to TRBJ2-7, with a possible D match to TRBD2 (6 bases). Germline CDR1 is SGHVS and CDR2 is FQNEAQ. This CDR3 has 16 amino acids. Trimming pared 2 bases from V and 0 bases from J, leaving 14 bases between. The CDR3 coding sequence is TGTGCCAGCAGCTTAAATGCGGGACTCCGCTCCTACGAGCAGTACTTC. Translation gives CASSLNAGLRSYEQYF.

The chain has TRBV7-3 and TRBJ2-1, with TRBD1 as a possible D gene (5 bases). The germline V gene has CDR1 SGHTA and CDR2 FQGTGA. V lost 6 bases and J lost 5, with 14 bases in between. The CDR3 spans 14 residues. CDR3 sequence reads: CASSVGPTDNEQFF. As DNA, the CDR3 is TGTGCCAGCAGTGTCGGACCGACAGACAATGAGCAGTTCTTC. Using reference TRBV7-3 and TRBJ2-1 for the parts outside the CDR3, the full variable domain is GAGVSQTPSNKVTEKGKYVELRCDPISGHTALYWYRQSLGQGPEFLIYFQGTGAADDSGLPNDRFFAVRPEGSVSTLKIQRTERGDSAVYLCASSVGPTDNEQFFGPGTRLTVL.

This chain links TRBV29-1 with TRBJ2-1; TRBD2 agrees at 10 bases. This CDR3 spans 14 amino acids. Germline trimming cut 7 bases from V and 0 bases from J; bases unmatched to any gene: 3. The germline CDR1 and CDR2 sequences are SQVTM and ANQGSEA. For the CDR3, the DNA is TGCAGCGCCCGGACTAGCGGCTCCTACAATGAGCAGTTCTTC. Protein product: CSARTSGSYNEQFF.

The rearrangement links TRBV6-1 to TRBJ1-2, with TRBD1 as a possible D gene (5 bases). The CDR3 length is 13 residues. Trimming took off 0 bases at V and 10 bases at J, with 12 bases between the two ends. Per germline, CDR1 MNHNS and CDR2 SASEGT. CDR3 loop: CASSEARLGVYTF. CDR3 DNA sequence: TGTGCCAGCAGTGAAGCTCGGTTAGGGGTCTACACCTTC.

J is TRBJ1-1 and V is TRBV19; D gene uncertain. The germline gives CDR1 LNHDA, CDR2 SQIVND (reference sequence). This CDR3 contains 12 residues. With 3 bases removed from V and 8 bases from J, the gap between germline ends came to 10 bases. The CDR3 DNA follows: TGTGCCAGTAGTATCCATAGCGAAGAAGCTTTCTTT. Its protein is CASSIHSEEAFF.

The chain combines TRBV28 with TRBJ1-2, with TRBD1 matching 12 bases. This CDR3 region has 17 residues. Germline CDR1 MDHEN, CDR2 SYDVKM. J was trimmed by 5 bases and V by 1 base; bases with no gene match: 8. CDR3 sequence (DNA): TGTGCCAGCAGTTTATCGGGACAGGGGGCGAGGAGGTATGGCTACACCTTC. It translates to CASSLSGQGARRYGYTF.

This chain joins TRBV5-5 and TRBJ2-5, with a tentative D call TRBD1 (5 bases). The CDR3 sequence is 15 residues long. Trimming removed 0 bases at V and 1 base at J, with 10 bases between. CDR1 SGHKS and CDR2 YYEKEE come from the germline V gene (reference sequence). The CDR3 DNA is TGTGCCAGCAGCTTGGCTTGGGGCGTCCAAGAGACCCAGTACTTC. Protein sequence: CASSLAWGVQETQYF.

V usage is TRBV3-1 (or the pseudogene TRBV3-2) and J usage is TRBJ1-2; no firm D call. The CDR3 consists of 16 residues. V lost 1 base and J lost 6, with 18 bases in between. Germline V gene sequence: CDR1 LGHDT, CDR2 YNNKEL (reference sequence). The CDR3 bases are TGTGCCAGCAGCCAAGGATGGGTAGGAGGTAGTAATGGCTACACCTTC. It codes for CASSQGWVGGSNGYTF.

About this clone itself: The sample holds other DNA sequences that translate to the same CDR3. The rearrangement joins TRBV19 to TRBJ1-1; D ambiguous. The V gene's germline CDR1 is LNHDA and CDR2 SQIVND (reference sequence). This CDR3 has 14 residues. Deletions cut 1 base from V and 0 bases from J, with 6 bases between. Written as DNA, the CDR3 is TGTGCCAGTAGTATAGCCGGGATGAACACTGAAGCTTTCTTT. Translation: CASSIAGMNTEAFF.

This rearrangement joins TRBV5-1 to TRBJ1-1; D remains unclear. The CDR3 loop spans 17 amino acids. Per germline, CDR1 SGHRS and CDR2 YFSETQ. Trimming removed 4 bases at V and 8 bases at J, with 27 bases between. In DNA, the CDR3 is TGCGCCAGCAGCCCTAAACCGACGGACCACTGGAGGATGGAAGCTTTCTTT. Protein sequence: CASSPKPTDHWRMEAFF.

This chain links TRBV6-5 with TRBJ2-2; D may be TRBD2 (6 bases). CDR1 and CDR2 (germline): MNHEY, SVGAGI. Trimming took 7 bases from V and 4 from J, leaving 16 bases between them. The CDR3 runs to 15 residues. CDR3 DNA: TGTGCCAGCACTGCTCCCCGGGGGAGCACCGGGGAGCTGTTTTTT. Translating it yields CASTAPRGSTGELFF.

The chain combines TRBV30 with TRBJ1-5; 10 positions match TRBD1. The trim removed 1 base at V and 4 bases at J, leaving 7 bases unmatched. Germline V lookup: CDR1 GTSNPN, CDR2 SVGIG (reference sequence). The CDR3 is 16 residues long. Here the CDR3 DNA reads TGTGCCTGGAGTGATCCACGGGACAGGGGTAATCAGCCCCAGCATTTT. It codes for CAWSDPRDRGNQPQHF.